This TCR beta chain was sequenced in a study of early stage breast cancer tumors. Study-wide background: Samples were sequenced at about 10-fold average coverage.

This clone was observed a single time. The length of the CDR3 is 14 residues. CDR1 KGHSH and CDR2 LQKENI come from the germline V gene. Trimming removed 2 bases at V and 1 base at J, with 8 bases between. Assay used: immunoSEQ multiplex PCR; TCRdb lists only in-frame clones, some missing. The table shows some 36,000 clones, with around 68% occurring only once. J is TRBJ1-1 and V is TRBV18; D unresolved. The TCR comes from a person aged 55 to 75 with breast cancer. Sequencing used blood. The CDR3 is CASSPTVRNTEAFF. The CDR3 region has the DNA TGTGCCAGCTCACCAACAGTTCGGAACACTGAAGCTTTCTTT. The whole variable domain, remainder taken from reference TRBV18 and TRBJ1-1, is NAGVMQNPRHLVRRRGQEARLRCSPMKGHSHVYWYRQLPEEGLKFMVYLQKENIIDESGMPKERFSAEFPKEGPSILRIQQVVRGDSAAYFCASSPTVRNTEAFFGQGTRLTVV.